The T cell receptor beta chain under discussion was sequenced for a study of CD8 T cells in Susac syndrome. Reverse transcription used roughly 0.45 to 1 ug RNA and random hexamers. A single record per CDR3 protein comes from TCRdb applying MiXCR to the immunoSEQ multiplex PCR reads. The data contain 330,000 or so distinct CDR3 sequences, 70% to 90% of them singletons. Looked up from germline, CDR1 is SQVTM and CDR2 is ANQGSEA. CDR3 length: 12 amino acids. V was clipped by 0 bases and J by 3 bases, with 5 bases between them. The chain couples TRBV29-1 to TRBJ2-5; D gene unclear. The clonotype comes from a human donor with multiple sclerosis. The sequenced sample was CD8+ T cells from PBMCs. The CDR3: CSVEEAEETQYF. The CDR3 nucleotides are TGCAGCGTTGAAGAGGCTGAAGAGACCCAGTACTTC.